A selection of T cell receptor beta chains follows, all from one sample in a study of shared clonotypes between healthy human individuals. Repertoires were generated with immunoSEQ multiplex PCR, while TCRdb's copy carries only in-frame clones and drops some. The sample lists about 1.4 million clones, approximately 97% seen once, with about 1.2% in the top ten. Sequencing was carried out using naive CD4+ T cells sorted from blood. The receptors were sampled from a man younger than 40 in good health. The CDR3 runs from the conserved cysteine through the conserved F or W. Fields, in order: CDR3 protein, CDR3 DNA, D gene, CDR3 length, V gene, clone size, J gene. A D gene is named only where the DNA matches it firmly. The size entry is marked missing in some rows and otherwise reads once, few, many or a size class.

CDR3 protein: CASSLTGSTDTQYF; CDR3 DNA: TGTGCCAGCAGCTTAACTGGGAGCACAGATACGCAGTATTTT; D gene: .; CDR3 length: 14; V gene: TRBV11-2; clone size: .; J gene: TRBJ2-3
CDR3 protein: CASSMHRGSKFF; CDR3 DNA: TGTGCCAGTAGTATGCACAGGGGGAGTAAGTTCTTC; D gene: TRBD1; CDR3 length: 12; V gene: TRBV19; clone size: .; J gene: TRBJ2-1
CDR3 protein: CATSRPGQGKGQPQHF; CDR3 DNA: TGTGCCACCAGCAGACCGGGACAGGGAAAGGGTCAGCCCCAGCATTTT; D gene: TRBD1; CDR3 length: 16; V gene: TRBV15; clone size: .; J gene: TRBJ1-5
CDR3 protein: CSARVTDTQYF; CDR3 DNA: TGCAGTGCTAGGGTCACAGATACGCAGTATTTT; D gene: .; CDR3 length: 11; V gene: TRBV20-1; clone size: once; J gene: TRBJ2-3
CDR3 protein: CSVDLGLGEKLFF; CDR3 DNA: TGCAGCGTTGACCTGGGACTGGGTGAAAAACTGTTTTTT; D gene: .; CDR3 length: 13; V gene: TRBV29-1; clone size: .; J gene: TRBJ1-4
CDR3 protein: CASSLARVRGVELFF; CDR3 DNA: TGTGCCAGCAGCTTAGCGCGGGTGCGAGGGGTAGAACTGTTTTTT; D gene: .; CDR3 length: 15; V gene: TRBV7-8; clone size: .; J gene: TRBJ1-4
CDR3 protein: CASSQDHRGVEQFF; CDR3 DNA: TGCGCCAGCAGCCAAGATCACCGGGGGGTTGAGCAGTTCTTC; D gene: TRBD2; CDR3 length: 14; V gene: TRBV4-3; clone size: .; J gene: TRBJ2-1
CDR3 protein: CASSEYPNQYEQYF; CDR3 DNA: TGCGCCAGCAGTGAGTACCCGAATCAGTACGAGCAGTACTTC; D gene: .; CDR3 length: 14; V gene: TRBV10-2; clone size: .; J gene: TRBJ2-7
CDR3 protein: CASSFRGASNYGYTF; CDR3 DNA: TGTGCCAGTAGTTTTAGGGGGGCCTCTAACTATGGCTACACCTTC; D gene: .; CDR3 length: 15; V gene: TRBV19; clone size: .; J gene: TRBJ1-2
CDR3 protein: CASSFRHVLYEKLFF; CDR3 DNA: TGTGCCAGCAGTTTTAGACACGTATTGTATGAAAAACTGTTTTTT; D gene: .; CDR3 length: 15; V gene: TRBV28; clone size: .; J gene: TRBJ1-4
CDR3 protein: CASSVLAGQAVYEQFF; CDR3 DNA: TGTGCCAGCAGCGTCCTAGCGGGCCAAGCGGTTTATGAGCAGTTCTTC; D gene: TRBD2; CDR3 length: 16; V gene: TRBV9; clone size: .; J gene: TRBJ2-1
CDR3 protein: CASKIDSGNTIYF; CDR3 DNA: TGCGCCAGCAAGATTGACAGCGGAAACACCATATATTTT; D gene: .; CDR3 length: 13; V gene: TRBV5-1; clone size: .; J gene: TRBJ1-3
CDR3 protein: CASSEWGRGRGQPQHF; CDR3 DNA: TGTGCCAGCAGTGAATGGGGCAGGGGGAGAGGTCAGCCCCAGCATTTT; D gene: TRBD1; CDR3 length: 16; V gene: TRBV6-1; clone size: .; J gene: TRBJ1-5
CDR3 protein: CASSYRVHEQFF; CDR3 DNA: TGTGCCAGCAGTTACAGGGTCCATGAGCAGTTCTTC; D gene: .; CDR3 length: 12; V gene: TRBV2; clone size: .; J gene: TRBJ2-1
CDR3 protein: CASSLHSDHSYNEQFF; CDR3 DNA: TGCGCCAGCAGCTTGCATAGCGACCACTCCTACAATGAGCAGTTCTTC; D gene: .; CDR3 length: 16; V gene: TRBV5-1; clone size: .; J gene: TRBJ2-1
CDR3 protein: CASSAGAETQYF; CDR3 DNA: TGTGCCAGCAGTGCGGGGGCCGAGACCCAGTACTTC; D gene: .; CDR3 length: 12; V gene: TRBV2; clone size: .; J gene: TRBJ2-5
CDR3 protein: CATSSSITTSGYEQYF; CDR3 DNA: TGTGCCACCAGTTCTAGTATAACGACTAGCGGATACGAGCAGTACTTC; D gene: TRBD2; CDR3 length: 16; V gene: TRBV15; clone size: once; J gene: TRBJ2-7
CDR3 protein: CASRLYTSYEQYF; CDR3 DNA: TGTGCCAGCCGTCTTTATACCTCCTACGAGCAGTACTTC; D gene: .; CDR3 length: 13; V gene: TRBV6-6; clone size: .; J gene: TRBJ2-7
CDR3 protein: CASSVRLAGEQYF; CDR3 DNA: TGTGCCAGCAGCGTAAGGCTAGCCGGCGAGCAGTACTTC; D gene: .; CDR3 length: 13; V gene: TRBV9; clone size: once; J gene: TRBJ2-7
CDR3 protein: CASSFRGAGYTF; CDR3 DNA: TGTGCCAGCAGTTTCAGAGGGGCTGGCTACACCTTC; D gene: .; CDR3 length: 12; V gene: TRBV27; clone size: .; J gene: TRBJ1-2
CDR3 protein: CASSPLRATNEQFF; CDR3 DNA: TGTGCCAGCAGCCCCCTCCGAGCCACCAATGAGCAGTTCTTC; D gene: .; CDR3 length: 14; V gene: TRBV7-2; clone size: .; J gene: TRBJ2-1
CDR3 protein: CATSIPGQGGYTF; CDR3 DNA: TGTGCCACCAGTATTCCGGGACAGGGTGGCTACACCTTC; D gene: TRBD1; CDR3 length: 13; V gene: TRBV15; clone size: .; J gene: TRBJ1-2
CDR3 protein: CASSVVRQGPLNEQFF; CDR3 DNA: TGTGCCAGCAGCGTAGTTCGACAGGGCCCCCTCAATGAGCAGTTCTTC; D gene: TRBD1; CDR3 length: 16; V gene: TRBV9; clone size: .; J gene: TRBJ2-1
CDR3 protein: CASRSTGTNRDNEQFF; CDR3 DNA: TGTGCCAGCCGTTCGACGGGGACTAACAGGGACAATGAGCAGTTCTTC; D gene: .; CDR3 length: 16; V gene: TRBV6-5; clone size: .; J gene: TRBJ2-1
CDR3 protein: CASSPRGSGRTTSYNEQFF; CDR3 DNA: TGTGCCAGCAGCCCTCGGGGCAGCGGGAGGACAACCTCCTACAATGAGCAGTTCTTC; D gene: TRBD2; CDR3 length: 19; V gene: TRBV11-3; clone size: .; J gene: TRBJ2-1
CDR3 protein: CASSLTVSSGRRTGELFF; CDR3 DNA: TGTGCCAGCAGCTTAACTGTCTCTAGCGGGAGACGGACCGGGGAGCTGTTTTTT; D gene: TRBD2; CDR3 length: 18; V gene: TRBV7-3; clone size: .; J gene: TRBJ2-2
CDR3 protein: CASSTGTGGGPPEQFF; CDR3 DNA: TGTGCCAGCAGCACGGGGACTGGCGGGGGTCCCCCAGAGCAGTTCTTC; D gene: TRBD2; CDR3 length: 16; V gene: TRBV5-4; clone size: few; J gene: TRBJ2-1
CDR3 protein: CASSLEMGFDTEAFF; CDR3 DNA: TGCGCCAGCAGCTTGGAGATGGGTTTTGACACTGAAGCTTTCTTT; D gene: .; CDR3 length: 15; V gene: TRBV5-1; clone size: .; J gene: TRBJ1-1
CDR3 protein: CASSLDGNKYEQYF; CDR3 DNA: TGCGCCAGCAGCCTGGACGGGAATAAGTACGAGCAGTACTTC; D gene: .; CDR3 length: 14; V gene: TRBV5-1; clone size: .; J gene: TRBJ2-7
CDR3 protein: CASSYTGTGSYNEQFF; CDR3 DNA: TGTGCCAGCAGTTATACCGGGACAGGGTCCTACAATGAGCAGTTCTTC; D gene: TRBD1; CDR3 length: 16; V gene: TRBV6-5; clone size: .; J gene: TRBJ2-1
CDR3 protein: CASSPPGTSGHEQFF; CDR3 DNA: TGTGCCAGCTCACCACCGGGGACTAGCGGGCATGAGCAGTTCTTC; D gene: TRBD2; CDR3 length: 15; V gene: TRBV18; clone size: .; J gene: TRBJ2-1
CDR3 protein: CASSQTRTSGFTDTQYF; CDR3 DNA: TGCGCCAGCAGCCAAACCCGGACTAGCGGATTCACAGATACGCAGTATTTT; D gene: TRBD2; CDR3 length: 17; V gene: TRBV4-1; clone size: .; J gene: TRBJ2-3
CDR3 protein: CTSSQDSGPTEVIKPQHF; CDR3 DNA: TGCACCAGCAGCCAAGATTCTGGCCCGACGGAGGTCATCAAGCCCCAGCATTTT; D gene: .; CDR3 length: 18; V gene: TRBV1; clone size: .; J gene: TRBJ1-5
CDR3 protein: CASSQLESSYEQYF; CDR3 DNA: TGCGCCAGCAGCCAACTAGAGAGCTCCTACGAGCAGTACTTC; D gene: .; CDR3 length: 14; V gene: TRBV4-1; clone size: .; J gene: TRBJ2-7
CDR3 protein: CATSRDAVGGNTIYF; CDR3 DNA: TGTGCCACCAGCAGAGATGCGGTAGGCGGAAACACCATATATTTT; D gene: .; CDR3 length: 15; V gene: TRBV15; clone size: .; J gene: TRBJ1-3
CDR3 protein: CASSVKTGVINEQFF; CDR3 DNA: TGTGCCAGCAGCGTAAAAACAGGGGTGATCAATGAGCAGTTCTTC; D gene: TRBD1; CDR3 length: 15; V gene: TRBV9; clone size: once; J gene: TRBJ2-1
CDR3 protein: CASSPLGLVDEQFF; CDR3 DNA: TGCGCCAGCAGCCCCCTTGGACTAGTCGATGAGCAGTTCTTC; D gene: TRBD2; CDR3 length: 14; V gene: TRBV4-1; clone size: .; J gene: TRBJ2-1
CDR3 protein: CASSSGTSGNYEQFF; CDR3 DNA: TGTGCCAGCTCGTCCGGGACTAGCGGGAACTATGAGCAGTTCTTC; D gene: TRBD2; CDR3 length: 15; V gene: TRBV18; clone size: .; J gene: TRBJ2-1
CDR3 protein: CASSLSFGPGETQYF; CDR3 DNA: TGTGCCAGCAGCTTATCCTTCGGGCCTGGGGAGACCCAGTACTTC; D gene: .; CDR3 length: 15; V gene: TRBV7-2; clone size: .; J gene: TRBJ2-5